This is a list of T cell receptor beta chains from one sample in a study of regulatory T cells in long-lasting Graves disease. TCRdb analysed the multiplex PCR reads with MiXCR anew, one entry per CDR3 protein. There are 500,000 to 700,000 distinct CDR3 sequences in the sample; around 15% occur only once, and about 18% lies in the top ten. This same sample was also taken into another study, of T cells in Graves' hyperthyroidism and ophthalmopathy.

The specimen was peripheral blood mononuclear cells (PBMCs), collected at new diagnosis, from a patient treated with antithyroid drugs. The receptors come from a woman under 40 with Graves disease. The CDR3 runs from the conserved cysteine through the conserved F or W. D genes are given only for firm matches. Clone size is stated in some rows and not others, as once, few, many or a class when expanded.

D,size,V,J,CDR3,DNA
-,-,TRBV19,TRBJ1-1,CASSNKGLRDRAFF,TGTGCCAGTAGTAATAAGGGTCTCCGCGATAGAGCTTTCTTT
-,-,TRBV30,TRBJ2-1,CAWTLTGGPNEQFF,TGTGCCTGGACTTTAACCGGGGGGCCTAATGAGCAGTTCTTC
-,many,TRBV7-8,TRBJ2-5,CASSRGSGETQYF,TGTGCCAGCAGCAGGGGAAGTGGCGAGACCCAGTACTTC
-,many,TRBV20-1,TRBJ1-2,CSATNVNSVGYTF,TGCAGTGCCACTAACGTAAACAGTGTTGGCTACACCTTC
TRBD2,once,TRBV12-3/TRBV12-4,TRBJ2-1,CASVSSGRRSEQFF,TGTGCCAGCGTGTCTAGCGGGAGACGGAGTGAGCAGTTCTTC
-,many,TRBV12-3/TRBV12-4,TRBJ1-2,CASRGRALNYGYTF,TGTGCCAGCAGGGGGAGGGCTCTTAACTATGGCTACACCTTC
TRBD2,-,TRBV7-9,TRBJ2-1,CASSRIAGGARDNEQFF,TGTGCCAGCAGCCGCATAGCGGGAGGGGCTAGGGACAATGAGCAGTTCTTC
TRBD2,many,TRBV2,TRBJ2-3,CASRGSWVAGKPDTQYF,TGTGCCAGCAGGGGAAGCTGGGTAGCGGGAAAGCCAGATACGCAGTATTTT
TRBD1,many,TRBV12-3/TRBV12-4,TRBJ2-7,CASSPTDREYEQYF,TGTGCCAGCAGTCCAACAGACAGGGAGTACGAGCAGTACTTC
-,many,TRBV20-1,TRBJ2-5,CSARGLRETQYF,TGCAGTGCTAGAGGTCTGCGGGAGACCCAGTACTTC
TRBD1,many,TRBV6-1,TRBJ1-1,CASSEAGGYTEAFF,TGTGCCAGCAGTGAAGCAGGGGGCTACACTGAAGCTTTCTTT
-,-,TRBV20-1,TRBJ2-7,CSARQSGAYPLLLNF,TGCAGTGCTAGACAAAGCGGAGCCTACCCCCTTTTATTGAACTTC
-,many,TRBV7-9,TRBJ1-1,CASSPKRGTEAFF,TGTGCCAGCAGCCCTAAGAGGGGGACTGAAGCTTTCTTT
TRBD1,-,TRBV4-1,TRBJ2-5,CASSQYDRAEETQYF,TGCGCCAGCAGCCAATACGACAGGGCCGAAGAGACCCAGTACTTC
-,few,TRBV12-3/TRBV12-4,TRBJ2-1,CASSLRLGPNEQFF,TGTGCCAGCAGTTTAAGATTAGGGCCCAATGAGCAGTTCTTC
-,-,TRBV20-1,TRBJ2-5,CSARDLVVGETQYF,TGCAGTGCTAGAGATCTAGTGGTTGGGGAGACCCAGTACTTC
TRBD1,few,TRBV18,TRBJ1-1,CASSPITTGGTVYTEAFF,TGTGCCAGCTCACCCATTACGACAGGGGGTACGGTCTACACTGAAGCTTTCTTT
TRBD2,many,TRBV20-1,TRBJ2-1,CSARDSGGSYPYNEQFF,TGCAGTGCTAGAGATTCCGGCGGGAGCTATCCCTACAATGAGCAGTTCTTC
-,many,TRBV28,TRBJ1-5,CASSLADNLALFGQPQHF,TGTGCCAGCAGTTTAGCGGACAACTTAGCCCTTTTCGGACAGCCCCAGCATTTT
TRBD2,many,TRBV27,TRBJ2-7,CASSFGTSGLYEQYF,TGTGCCAGCAGCTTCGGGACTAGCGGACTCTACGAGCAGTACTTC
-,few,TRBV15,TRBJ1-5,CATSRDLGDYSNQPQHF,TGTGCCACCAGCAGAGATTTAGGGGATTATAGCAATCAGCCCCAGCATTTT
-,few,TRBV6-1,TRBJ1-2,CASSTPPGGSDTF,TGTGCCAGCAGTACACCCCCCGGGGGCAGCGACACCTTC
-,many,TRBV20-1,TRBJ2-3,CSARGGRKAYTDTQYF,TGCAGTGCTAGAGGGGGGAGGAAAGCCTACACAGATACGCAGTATTTT
-,many,TRBV6-1,TRBJ1-1,CASREMNTEAFF,TGTGCCAGCAGGGAGATGAACACTGAAGCTTTCTTT
-,many,TRBV2,TRBJ1-1,CASSAQGYTEAFF,TGTGCCAGCAGTGCTCAGGGTTACACTGAAGCTTTCTTT
-,few,TRBV27,TRBJ1-4,CASRNMGTNEKLFF,TGTGCCAGCAGGAACATGGGAACTAATGAAAAACTGTTTTTT
TRBD2,many,TRBV7-2,TRBJ2-3,CASSPGLAASTDTQYF,TGTGCCAGCAGCCCAGGACTAGCAGCTAGCACAGATACGCAGTATTTT
-,-,TRBV5-1,TRBJ2-3,CASSPDGGTTQYF,TGCGCCAGCAGCCCGGACGGGGGCACTACGCAGTATTTT
-,-,TRBV7-3,TRBJ2-5,CASSPDLNEETQYF,TGTGCCAGCAGCCCGGACCTAAATGAGGAGACCCAGTACTTC
TRBD1,-,TRBV7-3,TRBJ2-4,CASSLTGTGSLNIQYF,TGTGCCAGCAGCTTAACCGGGACAGGAAGTTTAAACATTCAGTACTTC
-,-,TRBV5-6,TRBJ1-2,CASSLVRGLGARSGYTF,TGTGCCAGCAGCTTGGTCAGGGGTTTGGGGGCGCGAAGTGGCTACACCTTC